The 2 T cell receptor beta chains below come from one sample, sequenced in a study of blood T cell repertoires in COVID-19. Profiling relied on immunoSEQ multiplex PCR, and the TCRdb table lists in-frame clones only, not all of them. The sample lists about 200,000 clones, approximately 80% occurring once. The sequencing input was PBMCs or T cells enriched from blood (not recorded which). The source is a woman aged 60 to 75 with acute COVID-19.

V is TRBV5-6 and J is TRBJ1-3, with a tentative D call TRBD1 (5 bases). Trimming shortened V by 5 bases and J by 0 bases, and 15 bases separated the two germline ends. Germline CDR1 reads SGHDT; CDR2 reads YYEEEE. There are 16 residues in the CDR3. For the CDR3, the DNA is TGTGCCAGCAGTCAGTTCAGGGAACCCTCTGGAAACACCATATATTTT. Encoded protein: CASSQFREPSGNTIYF.

This chain links TRBV5-6 with TRBJ2-1; 11 bases agree with TRBD1. CDR3 length: 15 residues. V lost 4 bases, J lost 11 bases, and 11 bases stayed unmatched. Germline assignment: CDR1 SGHDT and CDR2 YYEEEE. The CDR3 DNA sequence: TGTGCCAGCAGCGCCGGGACAGGGGGACCTGATAAGCAGTTCTTC. This encodes CASSAGTGGPDKQFF.